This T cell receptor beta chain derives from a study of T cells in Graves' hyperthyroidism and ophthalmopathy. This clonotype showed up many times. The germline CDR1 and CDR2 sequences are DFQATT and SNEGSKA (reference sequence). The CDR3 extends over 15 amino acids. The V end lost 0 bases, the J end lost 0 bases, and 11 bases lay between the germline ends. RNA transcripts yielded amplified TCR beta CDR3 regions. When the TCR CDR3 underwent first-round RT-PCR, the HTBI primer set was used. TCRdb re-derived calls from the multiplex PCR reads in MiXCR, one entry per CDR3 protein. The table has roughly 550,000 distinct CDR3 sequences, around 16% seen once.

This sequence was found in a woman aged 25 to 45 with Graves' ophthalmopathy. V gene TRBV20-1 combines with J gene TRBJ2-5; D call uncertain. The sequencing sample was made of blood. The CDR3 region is CSARDWVANQETQYF. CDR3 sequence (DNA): TGCAGTGCTAGAGATTGGGTTGCCAACCAAGAGACCCAGTACTTC.